This is a list of T cell receptor beta chains from one sample in a study of blood T cell repertoires in COVID-19. Measured with immunoSEQ multiplex PCR; TCRdb has only the in-frame clones, and not every one. There are under 150,000 clones in the sample; around nine tenths occur only once, and roughly 10% lies in the top ten. Sequencing input: peripheral blood. These receptors all stem from a man aged 45 to 65 with active or convalescent COVID-19. CDR3s include the opening cysteine and the closing phenylalanine or tryptophan. D genes are given only for firm matches. The size entry is marked missing in some rows and otherwise reads once, few, many or a size class.

D gene	clone size	V gene	J gene	CDR3 protein	CDR3 DNA
TRBD2	.	TRBV18	TRBJ2-5	CASSPPPLAGVETQYF	TGTGCCAGCTCACCACCGCCGCTAGCGGGAGTTGAGACCCAGTACTTC
.	few	TRBV5-4	TRBJ2-7	CASSYGQNYEQYF	TGTGCCAGCAGCTATGGACAGAACTACGAGCAGTACTTC
TRBD1	.	TRBV20-1	TRBJ2-3	CSASVWDRVADTQYF	TGCAGTGCTAGTGTCTGGGACAGGGTAGCAGATACGCAGTATTTT
TRBD2	.	TRBV11-1	TRBJ2-7	CASSKGLAGGRGEQYF	TGTGCCAGCAGTAAGGGACTAGCGGGAGGCAGAGGCGAGCAGTACTTC
.	.	TRBV28	TRBJ1-1	CASSLFGTRNTEAFF	TGTGCCAGCAGTTTATTTGGGACACGGAACACTGAAGCTTTCTTT
.	few	TRBV9	TRBJ1-1	CASSVQMNTEAFF	TGTGCCAGCAGCGTGCAGATGAACACTGAAGCTTTCTTT
.	.	TRBV19	TRBJ2-6	CASKDSYSGANVLTF	TGTGCCAGTAAAGACAGTTACTCTGGGGCCAACGTCCTGACTTTC
.	.	TRBV3-1/TRBV3-2	TRBJ1-2	CASSPGGNYGYTF	TGTGCCAGCAGCCCCGGGGGGAACTATGGCTACACCTTC
TRBD1	.	TRBV5-4	TRBJ2-1	CASSLNRGSYNEQFF	TGTGCCAGCAGCTTGAACAGGGGCTCCTACAATGAGCAGTTCTTC
TRBD2	.	TRBV28	TRBJ2-1	CASELAGIYNEQFF	TGTGCCAGCGAACTAGCGGGGATATACAATGAGCAGTTCTTC
TRBD1	.	TRBV5-4	TRBJ2-2	CASSSRTGGNTGELFF	TGTGCCAGCAGCTCCCGGACAGGCGGGAACACCGGGGAGCTGTTTTTT
TRBD2	.	TRBV4-2	TRBJ2-1	CASSLWGEGLNEQFF	TGTGCCAGCAGCCTTTGGGGGGAGGGCCTTAATGAGCAGTTCTTC
TRBD2	.	TRBV28	TRBJ2-6	CASRDLFRGGSGANVLTF	TGTGCCAGCAGGGACCTCTTCCGGGGGGGCTCTGGGGCCAACGTCCTGACTTTC
.	.	TRBV5-6	TRBJ2-7	CASSSRLDYEQYF	TGTGCCAGCAGTTCCAGACTAGACTACGAGCAGTACTTC
.	.	TRBV2	TRBJ1-4	CASSSGTGSEKLFF	TGTGCCAGCAGCTCCGGAACAGGGAGCGAAAAACTGTTTTTT
TRBD2	.	TRBV7-2	TRBJ2-1	CASSQGLAASNEQFF	TGTGCCAGCAGCCAGGGACTAGCGGCGAGCAATGAGCAGTTCTTC
.	.	TRBV30	TRBJ1-6	CAWNPRTGSPLHF	TGTGCCTGGAACCCTCGAACGGGTTCACCCCTCCACTTT
TRBD2	.	TRBV7-3	TRBJ2-1	CASSPMGRGIYNEQFF	TGTGCCAGCAGCCCCATGGGGCGGGGGATCTACAATGAGCAGTTCTTC
.	.	TRBV24-1	TRBJ2-3	CATSDAGFSSTDTQYF	TGTGCCACCAGTGATGCAGGGTTCTCCAGCACAGATACGCAGTATTTT
TRBD1	.	TRBV29-1	TRBJ2-7	CSARTGRYEQYF	TGCAGCGCTAGGACAGGGAGGTACGAGCAGTACTTC
TRBD2	.	TRBV29-1	TRBJ2-1	CSAEGLTREGVENEQFF	TGCAGCGCCGAGGGCTTAACCCGGGAGGGGGTGGAGAATGAGCAGTTCTTC
.	.	TRBV28	TRBJ2-4	CASSDWAGIQYF	TGTGCCAGCAGCGACTGGGCGGGCATTCAGTACTTC
.	.	TRBV20-1	TRBJ1-1	CSASSELEAFF	TGCAGTGCTAGCAGCGAGCTCGAAGCTTTCTTT
TRBD2	.	TRBV28	TRBJ2-3	CASSSIAGGKTDTQYF	TGTGCCAGCAGCTCTATAGCGGGAGGGAAGACAGATACGCAGTATTTT
TRBD2	.	TRBV5-1	TRBJ2-1	CASSLVDSGGRDEQFF	TGCGCCAGCAGCTTGGTGGATAGCGGGGGAAGGGATGAGCAGTTCTTC
TRBD1	once	TRBV6-5	TRBJ2-7	CASSSRDRGRYEQYF	TGTGCCAGCAGTTCCCGGGACAGGGGGAGGTACGAGCAGTACTTC
.	.	TRBV4-3	TRBJ2-7	CASSQDFPSGPYEQYF	TGCGCCAGCAGCCAAGATTTCCCCAGCGGTCCCTACGAGCAGTACTTC
TRBD2	.	TRBV5-8	TRBJ2-7	CAIPLAERSYEQYF	TGTGCCATTCCCCTAGCGGAAAGGTCCTACGAGCAGTACTTC
TRBD1	.	TRBV7-9	TRBJ1-5	CASSFGTGDQPQHF	TGTGCCAGCAGCTTCGGGACAGGGGATCAGCCCCAGCATTTT
.	.	TRBV14	TRBJ1-2	CASSQDLIVGGYTF	TGTGCCAGCAGCCAAGATCTTATCGTCGGGGGCTACACCTTC